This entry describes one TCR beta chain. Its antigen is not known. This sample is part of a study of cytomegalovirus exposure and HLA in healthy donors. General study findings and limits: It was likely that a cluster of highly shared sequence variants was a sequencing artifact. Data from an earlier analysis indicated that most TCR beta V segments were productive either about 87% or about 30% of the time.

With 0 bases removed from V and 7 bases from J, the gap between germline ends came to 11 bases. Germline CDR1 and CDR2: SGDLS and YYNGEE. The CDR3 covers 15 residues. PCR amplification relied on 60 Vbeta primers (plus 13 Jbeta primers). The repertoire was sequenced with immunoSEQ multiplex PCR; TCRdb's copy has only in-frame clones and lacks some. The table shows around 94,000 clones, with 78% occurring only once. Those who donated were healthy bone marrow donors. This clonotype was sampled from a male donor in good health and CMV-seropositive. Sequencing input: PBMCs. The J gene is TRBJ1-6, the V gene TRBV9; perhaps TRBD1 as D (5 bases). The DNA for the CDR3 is TGTGCCAGCAGCGTAGATCCGACAGAGAATTCACCCCTCCACTTT. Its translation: CASSVDPTENSPLHF.